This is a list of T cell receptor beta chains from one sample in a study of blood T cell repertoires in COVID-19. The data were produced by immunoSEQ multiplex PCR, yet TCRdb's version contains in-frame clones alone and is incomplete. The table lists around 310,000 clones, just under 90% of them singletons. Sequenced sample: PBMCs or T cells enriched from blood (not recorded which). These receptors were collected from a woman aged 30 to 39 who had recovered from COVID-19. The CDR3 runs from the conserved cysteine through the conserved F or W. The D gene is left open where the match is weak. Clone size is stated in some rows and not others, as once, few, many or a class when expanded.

CDR3nt: TGCGCCAGCAGGACAGGGAGCACTGAAGCTTTCTTT; CDR3aa: CASRTGSTEAFF; d_gene: TRBD1; v_gene: TRBV5-1; j_gene: TRBJ1-1; abundance: NA
CDR3nt: TGTGCCAGCAGCCAAGATCTGTACTATGGCTACACCTTC; CDR3aa: CASSQDLYYGYTF; d_gene: NA; v_gene: TRBV3-1/TRBV3-2; j_gene: TRBJ1-2; abundance: NA
CDR3nt: TGCGCCAGCAGCTCAGACCAAGGGGCGGTGAGCGGGGAGCTGTTTTTT; CDR3aa: CASSSDQGAVSGELFF; d_gene: NA; v_gene: TRBV5-1; j_gene: TRBJ2-2; abundance: NA
CDR3nt: TGTGCCAGTAGTATCCAGGGGGCAGAATCACCCCTCCACTTT; CDR3aa: CASSIQGAESPLHF; d_gene: TRBD1; v_gene: TRBV19; j_gene: TRBJ1-6; abundance: NA
CDR3nt: TGTGCCACCAGCAGAGATCCGCGAGGGACTGAAGCTTTCTTT; CDR3aa: CATSRDPRGTEAFF; d_gene: NA; v_gene: TRBV15; j_gene: TRBJ1-1; abundance: NA
CDR3nt: TGTGCCAGCAGCTTAGTGCCAGGTGAAGCTTTCTTT; CDR3aa: CASSLVPGEAFF; d_gene: NA; v_gene: TRBV7-2; j_gene: TRBJ1-1; abundance: NA
CDR3nt: TGTGCCACCGGGGACAGCTCTAATCAGCCCCAGCATTTT; CDR3aa: CATGDSSNQPQHF; d_gene: TRBD1; v_gene: TRBV7-2; j_gene: TRBJ1-5; abundance: NA
CDR3nt: TGTGCCAGCAGTTTGTCGGGACAGCTATTCCGGTTAAGCGAGCAGTACTTC; CDR3aa: CASSLSGQLFRLSEQYF; d_gene: TRBD1; v_gene: TRBV27; j_gene: TRBJ2-7; abundance: NA
CDR3nt: TGTGCCAGAAGCTTGGAACTAGCGGGCGGTAATGAGCAGTTCTTC; CDR3aa: CARSLELAGGNEQFF; d_gene: TRBD2; v_gene: TRBV5-3; j_gene: TRBJ2-1; abundance: NA
CDR3nt: TGTGCCAGCAGATCACTGTGGAGAGGGAACTATGGCTACACCTTC; CDR3aa: CASRSLWRGNYGYTF; d_gene: NA; v_gene: TRBV27; j_gene: TRBJ1-2; abundance: NA
CDR3nt: TGTGCCAGCTCACCCCAGCGGGGGCTGCATCAGCCCCAGCATTTT; CDR3aa: CASSPQRGLHQPQHF; d_gene: NA; v_gene: TRBV18; j_gene: TRBJ1-5; abundance: NA
CDR3nt: TGTGCCAGCAGCGTCGGGACTAGCGGGAGTTCGAGTGAGCAGTTCTTC; CDR3aa: CASSVGTSGSSSEQFF; d_gene: TRBD2; v_gene: TRBV9; j_gene: TRBJ2-1; abundance: NA
CDR3nt: TGTGCCAGCAGCGCAGACTTACACTTAGCCAAAAACATTCAGTACTTC; CDR3aa: CASSADLHLAKNIQYF; d_gene: NA; v_gene: TRBV9; j_gene: TRBJ2-4; abundance: NA
CDR3nt: TGTGCCAGTAGTATGGGACAGGGAGGCAATCAGCCCCAGCATTTT; CDR3aa: CASSMGQGGNQPQHF; d_gene: TRBD1; v_gene: TRBV19; j_gene: TRBJ1-5; abundance: NA
CDR3nt: TGTGCCAGCAGTCTGGGAGCAAACTCTGGAAACACCATATATTTT; CDR3aa: CASSLGANSGNTIYF; d_gene: NA; v_gene: TRBV6-5; j_gene: TRBJ1-3; abundance: NA
CDR3nt: TGTGCCTGGGAGACTAGCGGGAGTTACAATGAGCAGTTCTTC; CDR3aa: CAWETSGSYNEQFF; d_gene: TRBD2; v_gene: TRBV30; j_gene: TRBJ2-1; abundance: NA
CDR3nt: TGTGCCTGGAGACGGACAGGGAGGACTGAAGCTTTCTTT; CDR3aa: CAWRRTGRTEAFF; d_gene: TRBD1; v_gene: TRBV30; j_gene: TRBJ1-1; abundance: NA
CDR3nt: TGTGCCAGCAGCTTAGGCACCGGGACTAGCGGATACAATGAGCAGTTCTTC; CDR3aa: CASSLGTGTSGYNEQFF; d_gene: TRBD2; v_gene: TRBV7-9; j_gene: TRBJ2-1; abundance: NA
CDR3nt: TGCAGCGTTGCTCGGCAGGGTGAGCAGTTCTTC; CDR3aa: CSVARQGEQFF; d_gene: NA; v_gene: TRBV29-1; j_gene: TRBJ2-1; abundance: NA
CDR3nt: TGCAGCGTGGCGGGACTAGCGGGAGGGTGGGCCTACGAGCAGTACTTC; CDR3aa: CSVAGLAGGWAYEQYF; d_gene: TRBD2; v_gene: TRBV29-1; j_gene: TRBJ2-7; abundance: NA
CDR3nt: TGTGCCAGCAGCTTTGGGGGGACAGATACGCAGTATTTT; CDR3aa: CASSFGGTDTQYF; d_gene: NA; v_gene: TRBV7-2; j_gene: TRBJ2-3; abundance: NA
CDR3nt: TGTGCCAGTAGTATCCCACGGTCGAGATACACTGAAGCTTTCTTT; CDR3aa: CASSIPRSRYTEAFF; d_gene: NA; v_gene: TRBV19; j_gene: TRBJ1-1; abundance: NA
CDR3nt: TGTGCCAGCAGCCAAAACTTTCTCAGCACAGATACGCAGTATTTT; CDR3aa: CASSQNFLSTDTQYF; d_gene: NA; v_gene: TRBV3-1/TRBV3-2; j_gene: TRBJ2-3; abundance: NA
CDR3nt: TGTGCCAGCAGCCTACCTGGGGCAGGGGCCCAGCCCCAGCATTTT; CDR3aa: CASSLPGAGAQPQHF; d_gene: NA; v_gene: TRBV6-4; j_gene: TRBJ1-5; abundance: NA
CDR3nt: TGTGCCAGCAGTTCAATCGGGACAGGGGGTGAATTAGATGGCTACACCTTC; CDR3aa: CASSSIGTGGELDGYTF; d_gene: TRBD1; v_gene: TRBV27; j_gene: TRBJ1-2; abundance: NA
CDR3nt: TGCGCCAGCAGCTTGGGCGGACAGGGCGGGGAAAAACTGTTTTTT; CDR3aa: CASSLGGQGGEKLFF; d_gene: TRBD1; v_gene: TRBV5-1; j_gene: TRBJ1-4; abundance: NA
CDR3nt: TGCGCCAGCAGCCCCTCCACTCCTAACTATGGCTACACCTTC; CDR3aa: CASSPSTPNYGYTF; d_gene: NA; v_gene: TRBV5-1; j_gene: TRBJ1-2; abundance: once
CDR3nt: TGTGCCAGCAGTGCTGGGGGACAGGGATTCCACGAGCAGTACTTC; CDR3aa: CASSAGGQGFHEQYF; d_gene: TRBD1; v_gene: TRBV5-6; j_gene: TRBJ2-7; abundance: NA
CDR3nt: TGTGCCAGCAGCAAATATCTCGACAATGAGCAGTTCTTC; CDR3aa: CASSKYLDNEQFF; d_gene: NA; v_gene: TRBV7-3; j_gene: TRBJ2-1; abundance: few
CDR3nt: TGTGCCAGCAGCCAAGATCGCGGGGGAAGGGGGAGCTCCTATAATTCACCCCTCCACTTT; CDR3aa: CASSQDRGGRGSSYNSPLHF; d_gene: NA; v_gene: TRBV3-1/TRBV3-2; j_gene: TRBJ1-6; abundance: few
CDR3nt: TGTGCCAGCATCGGCAGCGGGAGGGGCACAGATACGCAGTATTTT; CDR3aa: CASIGSGRGTDTQYF; d_gene: TRBD2; v_gene: TRBV28; j_gene: TRBJ2-3; abundance: NA
CDR3nt: TGCGCCAGCAGCCAAGATTTCTCGACAGATACGCAGTATTTT; CDR3aa: CASSQDFSTDTQYF; d_gene: NA; v_gene: TRBV4-3; j_gene: TRBJ2-3; abundance: NA
CDR3nt: TGCAGCGTGAGACCGGGACAGGGGGCGGGAGAGCAGTACTTC; CDR3aa: CSVRPGQGAGEQYF; d_gene: TRBD1; v_gene: TRBV29-1; j_gene: TRBJ2-7; abundance: NA
CDR3nt: TGTGCCAGCAGCCAAGACCCGGGATCCCGGGAGCTGTTTTTT; CDR3aa: CASSQDPGSRELFF; d_gene: NA; v_gene: TRBV3-1/TRBV3-2; j_gene: TRBJ2-2; abundance: once
CDR3nt: TGTGCCATCAGTGAGAGTGAGGGGGCGGGTTTAGGAGCTTTCTTT; CDR3aa: CAISESEGAGLGAFF; d_gene: TRBD1; v_gene: TRBV10-3; j_gene: TRBJ1-1; abundance: few
CDR3nt: TGTGCCAGCAGTTTAGCCCAATTCAGCGGCGAGCCCCAGCATTTT; CDR3aa: CASSLAQFSGEPQHF; d_gene: NA; v_gene: TRBV27; j_gene: TRBJ1-5; abundance: once
CDR3nt: TGTGCCAGCAGCCAAGTCTCTACGGGCACTGAAGCTTTCTTT; CDR3aa: CASSQVSTGTEAFF; d_gene: NA; v_gene: TRBV3-1/TRBV3-2; j_gene: TRBJ1-1; abundance: NA
CDR3nt: TGTGCCAGCAGCTTATCTACTAGACGGGGCAATGAGCAGTTCTTC; CDR3aa: CASSLSTRRGNEQFF; d_gene: NA; v_gene: TRBV5-4; j_gene: TRBJ2-1; abundance: once
CDR3nt: TGTGCCAGCAGCCCCGATGGGGGAGGACTGTTTTTT; CDR3aa: CASSPDGGGLFF; d_gene: NA; v_gene: TRBV3-1/TRBV3-2; j_gene: TRBJ1-4; abundance: NA
CDR3nt: TGCAGCACACTAAAGGACAGGCGATATGGCTACACCTTC; CDR3aa: CSTLKDRRYGYTF; d_gene: TRBD1; v_gene: TRBV29-1; j_gene: TRBJ1-2; abundance: NA
CDR3nt: TGTGCCAGCAGCCATGTGACTAGCGGGAGAACCCCTTTTCACGAGCAGTACTTC; CDR3aa: CASSHVTSGRTPFHEQYF; d_gene: TRBD2; v_gene: TRBV14; j_gene: TRBJ2-7; abundance: NA
CDR3nt: TGTGCCAGCAGTGAAGTATTGTGGAGGGCGGTGAACACTGAAGCTTTCTTT; CDR3aa: CASSEVLWRAVNTEAFF; d_gene: NA; v_gene: TRBV6-1; j_gene: TRBJ1-1; abundance: NA